What follows are 29 T cell receptor beta chains derived from one specimen sequenced in a study of cytomegalovirus exposure and HLA in healthy donors. Use of 60 Vbeta and 13 Jbeta primers characterized the PCR. Clones were read by immunoSEQ multiplex PCR, and TCRdb kept only the in-frame ones, dropping some. The sample has 150,000 to 200,000 clones; under 90% are singletons. Sequencing used PBMCs. All receptors derive from a man aged 25-45 years in good health and CMV-seronegative.

V and J are TRBV14 and TRBJ1-1, with no clear D. The ends were cut back, 5 bases at V and 1 base at J, with 14 bases in the middle. The CDR3 length is 15 residues. The V gene's germline CDR1 is SGHDN and CDR2 FVKESK. CDR3 in DNA: TGTGCCAGCAGCGCGCCAGGACTCCAGAACACTGAAGCTTTCTTT. Amino acid sequence: CASSAPGLQNTEAFF.

The CDR3 DNA reads as TGTGCCAGCAGCCTGGAGGTGAACACCGGGGAGCTGTTTTTT. Amino acid sequence: CASSLEVNTGELFF. The chain joins TRBV7-3 to TRBJ2-2, with a weak D call TRBD2 (5 bases). Germline V gene lookup returns CDR1 SGHTA and CDR2 FQGTGA. V lost 5 bases and J lost 1, with 8 bases in between. This CDR3 comprises 14 residues.

The chain links TRBV11-3 to TRBJ1-1; D is ambiguous. Trimming stripped 3 bases from V and 5 bases from J, with 7 bases between. CDR3 length equals 12 residues. Per the germline V gene, CDR1 is SGHNT and CDR2 is YENEEA. DNA for the CDR3: TGTGCCAGCAGCTTCGGTGAGACTGAAGCTTTCTTT. This codes for CASSFGETEAFF.

The rearrangement uses TRBV19 and TRBJ1-3; D is possibly TRBD1 (6 bases). The CDR3 is 12 amino acids. Germline CDR1 and CDR2: LNHDA and SQIVND (reference sequence). Trimming stripped 7 bases from V and 8 bases from J, with 12 bases between. The CDR3 nucleotides are TGTGCCAGTACCCACTCAGGGGACACCATATATTTT. It is translated as CASTHSGDTIYF.

The rearrangement joins TRBV6-4 to TRBJ2-1; D gene ambiguous. The CDR3 length is 17 residues. In germline, CDR1 is MRHNA, CDR2 SNTAGT. Trimming left V 2 bases short and J 2 bases short, with 16 bases between. The CDR3 reads CASSDRVTLGAYNEQFF. CDR3 bases: TGTGCCAGCAGTGACCGAGTCACCCTAGGAGCCTACAATGAGCAGTTCTTC.

The J gene is TRBJ2-7, the V gene TRBV5-1, with D possibly being TRBD2 (5 bases). The CDR3 is made up of 12 amino acids. V was shortened by 4 bases and J by 4 bases, with 9 bases between the two germline ends. Germline-derived CDR1 and CDR2 are SGHRS and YFSETQ. CDR3 sequence reads: CASSAGGYEQYF. The CDR3 nucleotides are TGCGCCAGCAGCGCAGGAGGATACGAGCAGTACTTC.

The V and J genes are TRBV20-1 and TRBJ2-2; D gene uncertain. The CDR3 loop spans 11 amino acids. The ends were cut back, 4 bases at V and 6 bases at J, with 6 bases in the middle. Germline CDR1 DFQATT, CDR2 SNEGSKA (reference sequence). The CDR3 reads CSATFSGELFF. The DNA of the CDR3 is TGCAGTGCTACGTTTTCCGGGGAGCTGTTTTTT.

V gene TRBV29-1 combines with J gene TRBJ2-7; 7 bases are a match to TRBD2. Germline V gene data show CDR1 as SQVTM and CDR2 as ANQGSEA. The CDR3 is 16 amino acids. The V gene end was trimmed by 1 base and the J gene end by 10 bases; junction bases not matched to a gene: 19. The chain's CDR3 is CSVEGGRAGIPIRQYF. The CDR3 DNA reads as TGCAGCGTTGAAGGTGGGAGGGCTGGAATACCCATCCGCCAGTACTTC.

The chain joins TRBV5-1 to TRBJ2-7, with 8 bases identical to TRBD2. There are 15 residues in the CDR3. J gave up 0 bases and V 1 base, and 3 bases lay outside the gene matches. Germline V CDR1 and CDR2: SGHRS, YFSETQ. CDR3 in DNA: TGCGCCAGCAGCTTGAGCGGGGGTAGCTCCTACGAGCAGTACTTC. Its protein product is CASSLSGGSSYEQYF.

The sample holds a few counts of this clone. V is TRBV5-1 and J is TRBJ2-1; 7 bases fit TRBD1. Losses at the gene ends were 7 bases for V and 7 bases for J; bases not matched to a gene: 8. Germline-derived CDR1 and CDR2 are SGHRS and YFSETQ. This CDR3 contains 13 residues. This CDR3 is CASGRTGPNEQFF. Here the CDR3 DNA reads TGCGCCAGCGGACGGACAGGACCAAATGAGCAGTTCTTC.

The CDR3 DNA follows: TGTGCCAGCACGGGTAGGGATACGCAGTATTTT. It yields the protein CASTGRDTQYF. The chain recombines TRBV6-1 with TRBJ2-3; D gene unclear. This CDR3 contains 11 residues. The V and J ends lost 7 bases and 6 bases respectively, with 8 bases between them. CDR1 is MNHNS, CDR2 SASEGT, per germline.

Only one count was recorded for this clone. The J gene is TRBJ2-7, the V gene TRBV27; no reliable D call. The CDR3 runs to 15 residues. The germline V and J ends were trimmed by 3 bases and 0 bases, with 12 bases remaining between them. Germline assignment: CDR1 MNHEY and CDR2 SMNVEV (reference sequence). DNA for the CDR3: TGTGCCAGCAGTTTCACCCGCCTAGGCTCCTACGAGCAGTACTTC. Amino acid sequence: CASSFTRLGSYEQYF.

This CDR3 is CASSPPPSREGVETQYF. CDR3 in DNA: TGCGCCAGCAGCCCCCCGCCTAGCCGTGAGGGGGTGGAGACCCAGTACTTC. J is TRBJ2-5 and V is TRBV5-1, with TRBD1 as a possible D gene (6 bases). Per the germline V gene, CDR1 is SGHRS and CDR2 is YFSETQ. V was trimmed by 4 bases and J by 5 bases, leaving 24 bases between them. The CDR3 extends over 17 amino acids.

The CDR3 DNA is TGTGCCAGCAGCTTAGGGGGGGACAGGGGGCCGTGGAACACTGAAGCTTTCTTT. It is translated as CASSLGGDRGPWNTEAFF. The chain links TRBV13 to TRBJ1-1; the match to TRBD1 covers 12 bases. Germline V CDR1 and CDR2: PRHDT, FYEKMQ (reference sequence). With 0 bases clipped from V and 1 base from J, the junction kept 6 bases outside the gene matches. This CDR3 region has 18 residues.

The chain links TRBV29-1 to TRBJ1-3, with 9 nucleotides matching TRBD1. The trim removed 6 bases at V and 4 bases at J, leaving 1 base unmatched. CDR1 is SQVTM and CDR2 is ANQGSEA in the germline V gene. The CDR3 has 12 residues. As DNA, the CDR3 is TGCAGCGTAGGGACAGGGGGAAACACCATATATTTT. This codes for CSVGTGGNTIYF. The variable domain in full, completed from reference TRBV29-1 and TRBJ1-3, reads SAVISQKPSRDICQRGTSLTIQCQVDSQVTMMFWYRQQPGQSLTLIATANQGSEATYESGFVIDKFPISRPNLTFSTLTVSNMSPEDSSIYLCSVGTGGNTIYFGEGSWLTVV.

The chain has TRBV11-2 and TRBJ2-7; 9 bases align to TRBD2. There are 15 residues in the CDR3. The trim removed 6 bases at V and 0 bases at J, leaving 6 bases unmatched. Per germline, CDR1 SGHAT and CDR2 FQNNGV. CDR3 nucleotide sequence: TGTGCCAGCAGATTGAGCGGGGGGCTCTCCTACGAGCAGTACTTC. Protein sequence: CASRLSGGLSYEQYF.

This clone was picked up one time. The rearrangement joins TRBV2 to TRBJ1-6, with a tentative D call TRBD1 (5 bases). V was pared by 9 bases and J by 6 bases, with 15 bases between. The CDR3 runs 14 residues. The germline V gene has CDR1 SNHLY and CDR2 FYNNEI. The chain's CDR3 is CARKDGGANSPLHF. CDR3 nucleotide sequence: TGTGCCAGGAAGGACGGCGGGGCTAATTCACCCCTCCACTTT.

V gene TRBV7-3 combines with J gene TRBJ2-1; D unclear. Germline CDR1 and CDR2: SGHTA and FQGTGA. Deletions cut 5 bases from V and 0 bases from J, with 11 bases between. This CDR3 region has 15 residues. The CDR3 DNA reads as TGTGCCAGCAGCCAAAACGACAACTCCTACAATGAGCAGTTCTTC. Translated, it gives CASSQNDNSYNEQFF.

A few counts support this clone. The V gene is TRBV2, the J gene TRBJ1-1; D unresolved. CDR1 and CDR2 (germline): SNHLY, FYNNEI. Trimming left V 3 bases short and J 0 bases short, with 8 bases between. The CDR3 is 14 residues long. The CDR3 coding sequence is TGTGCCAGCAGTGACGAGATTTTGAACACTGAAGCTTTCTTT. Encoded protein: CASSDEILNTEAFF.

The chain employs TRBV28 and TRBJ1-5; D not resolved. CDR3 length: 10 amino acids. Germline lookup yields CDR1 MDHEN and CDR2 SYDVKM. Trimming removed 8 bases from V and 5 bases from J, with 4 bases in between. CDR3 in amino acids: CASGHQPQHF. The DNA for the CDR3 is TGTGCCAGCGGCCATCAGCCCCAGCATTTT.

This clone occurred a few times. The V call is TRBV5-4, the J call TRBJ2-3; D is possibly TRBD1 (5 bases). This CDR3 region has 13 residues. Looked up from germline, CDR1 is SGHNT and CDR2 is YYREEE (reference sequence). With 5 bases removed from V and 2 bases from J, the gap between germline ends came to 9 bases. As DNA, the CDR3 is TGTGCCAGCAGAAAGACAGCCACAGATACGCAGTATTTT. Translation gives CASRKTATDTQYF.

The chain uses TRBV27 and TRBJ1-2, with 11 bases aligning to TRBD1. Per germline, CDR1 MNHEY and CDR2 SMNVEV (reference sequence). This CDR3 region has 19 residues. V shed 3 bases, J shed 4 bases, and the junction held 16 bases outside the gene matches. CDR3 DNA: TGTGCCAGCAGTTTCCTACCTGGGGACAGGGGGAAGGGGGGCTATGGCTACACCTTC. This sequence encodes CASSFLPGDRGKGGYGYTF.

The V and J genes are TRBV5-1 and TRBJ2-5; TRBD2 aligns across 12 bases. The DNA end lines up better with TRBJ2-7; the J call may be wrong. Germline V gene data show CDR1 as SGHRS and CDR2 as YFSETQ. CDR3 length equals 15 residues. The CDR3 sequence is CASSLRTSGDYEQYF. In nucleotides, the CDR3 is TGCGCCAGCAGCCTGCGGACTAGCGGGGACTACGAGCAGTACTTC.

This chain uses TRBV2 with TRBJ2-1; the match to TRBD1 covers 7 bases. The length of the CDR3 is 13 residues. The V gene's germline CDR1 is SNHLY and CDR2 FYNNEI. The J segment lost 4 bases and the V segment lost 8 bases, leaving 5 bases of the junction unmatched. The CDR3 DNA reads TGTGCCAGCGGGACAGAGCTTTACAATGAGCAGTTCTTC. This translates into CASGTELYNEQFF.

CDR3 coding DNA: TGTGCCAGCAGCCCGACAGGTCTCAATGAAAAACTGTTTTTT. It translates to CASSPTGLNEKLFF. This chain uses TRBV6-6 with TRBJ1-4; a possible D gene is TRBD1 (6 bases). CDR1 is MNHNY, CDR2 SVGAGI, per germline (reference sequence). Trimming took off 6 bases at V and 5 bases at J, with 13 bases between the two ends. This CDR3 comprises 14 residues.

As to this clone: One end of the junction fails to match germline, which may point to a read error. This rearrangement joins TRBV10-1 to TRBJ2-1; the D gene is possibly TRBD2 (6 bases). CDR3 length: 15 amino acids. From germline, CDR1 is WNHNN and CDR2 SYGVQD (reference sequence). This chain's CDR3 is CASSELSGYYNERFF. The CDR3 DNA sequence: TGCGCCAGCAGTGAGTTAAGCGGGTACTACAATGAGCGGTTCTTC.

This clone was detected only a few times. This rearrangement joins TRBV6-5 to TRBJ2-5; TRBD1 matches at 9 bases. TRBJ2-7 explains the end of the DNA better; the J call may be wrong. CDR3 length: 13 amino acids. Germline CDR1 and CDR2: MNHEY and SVGAGI. CDR3 in DNA: TGTGCCAGCAGGCTTGGGACAGGGAACGAGCAGTACTTC. This sequence encodes CASRLGTGNEQYF.

The rearrangement joins TRBV4-3 to TRBJ2-6, with D uncertain. The V end lost 1 base, the J end lost 2 bases, and 6 bases lay between the germline ends. CDR1 and CDR2 from the germline V gene are LGHNA and YSLEER. The CDR3 loop spans 15 amino acids. CDR3 DNA: TGCGCCAGCAGCCAAGGTACGGCTGGGGCCAACGTCCTGACTTTC. Translated, it gives CASSQGTAGANVLTF.

The chain joins TRBV5-1 to TRBJ1-2; no clear D gene. Per the germline V gene, CDR1 is SGHRS and CDR2 is YFSETQ. Trimming took off 2 bases at V and 2 bases at J, with 10 bases between the two ends. The length of the CDR3 is 14 residues. In DNA form, the CDR3 reads TGCGCCAGCAGCTTTTCAGAAACCAACTATGGCTACACCTTC. Translating it yields CASSFSETNYGYTF.